This TCR beta chain was identified in a study of CD8 T cell repertoires and HIV-1 epitope variants (dated by TCRdb to the early 2020s). About the full investigation: In separate culture wells, T cells were stimulated with each of twenty-five peptides that represented autologous and known Gag and Nef epitope variants. Control conditions included a CMV, EBV and flu peptide pool, the Ebola AY9 epitope as negative control, and a no-peptide well. Three Gag epitope families and Nef HW9 and YT9 were included among the tested epitopes. T cells were enriched with the EasySep Human T Cell Enrichment Kit and co-cultured with equal numbers of autologous T cell-negative cells as antigen-presenting cells. The cultures were grown for less than 11 days in IMDM with gentamicin, and half of the media was changed on days 3 and 7 with IL-2, IL-7 and IL-15 added. An aliquot of 1M T cells was set aside as an uncultured baseline condition, separate from the 65 to 95 T cell cultures. Running each culture condition in triplicate, except for one peptide done in duplicate, gave a total of approximately 90 T cell cultures. What the authors observed across the whole study: The assay could identify only TCR beta chains and pointed to proliferation in response to antigen, not to T cell function or cytokine profile. A handful of clonotypes recognized the Nef KF9 family and one clonotype recognized the HW9 family, while no responses were seen to the TAALDMSHF plasma variant. Of the nine antigen-specific TCR beta clonotypes identified, roughly six appeared cross-reactive for autologous or known escape epitope variants.

The EasySep Human CD8+ T Cell Enrichment Kit was used on day 10 to isolate CD8+ T cells from every culture. The CDR3, cysteine through phenylalanine, is 15 amino acids long. The read is trimmed to its CDR3 DNA, 45 bases read in frame from base 1. V trim: 2 bases; J trim: 7 bases; unmatched bases: 4. The germline V gene yields MNHEY for CDR1 and SVGAGI for CDR2. Regarding this clone: It lacks a known antigen. There are no base qualities to consult, and no much larger clone falls within one base.

TCR beta CDR3 regions were sequenced at survey depth on the immunoSEQ platform. The QIAamp DNA micro kit was used to extract genomic DNA from every cultured and uncultured CD8+ T cell population. On the study's bioinformatics: Samples with fewer than 5,000 productive reads were excluded, resulting in the removal of about 7% of the 75 HIV peptide-stimulated cultures. Sequences were trimmed to CDR3 by a MANAFEST web app, and nonproductive sequences, CDR3s under 5 amino acids, and sequences not starting with C or ending with F/W were removed. For a clonotype to count as antigen-specific, the clonotype had to expand relative to the no-peptide control in at least 2 of 3 replicates at FDR 0.01, and only within one epitope family. Specific clonotypes also needed at least fivefold higher frequency than in wells stimulated with peptides from other epitope families. The clones in this table, taken by TCRdb from immuneACCESS, are in-frame only. Not every clone is retained; where verified, under half of the shortfall comes from an unresolved V gene, and the cause of the rest is unknown. V and J calls plus clone size are reproduced from that table; the DNA served to infer D and trimming. The sample records around 6,000 clones, 65% to 80% of which are singletons. The top ten constitute roughly 42% of the sample.

The sequence was obtained from a male donor with HIV. The rearranged chain carries TRBV6-5 and TRBJ2-1, with 11 middle bases fitting TRBD1. Sequenced: cultured CD8+ T cells derived from PBMCs. The CDR3 has the sequence CASSYADRGRNEQFF. The DNA reads TGTGCCAGCAGTTACGCGGACAGGGGGCGAAATGAGCAGTTCTTC.